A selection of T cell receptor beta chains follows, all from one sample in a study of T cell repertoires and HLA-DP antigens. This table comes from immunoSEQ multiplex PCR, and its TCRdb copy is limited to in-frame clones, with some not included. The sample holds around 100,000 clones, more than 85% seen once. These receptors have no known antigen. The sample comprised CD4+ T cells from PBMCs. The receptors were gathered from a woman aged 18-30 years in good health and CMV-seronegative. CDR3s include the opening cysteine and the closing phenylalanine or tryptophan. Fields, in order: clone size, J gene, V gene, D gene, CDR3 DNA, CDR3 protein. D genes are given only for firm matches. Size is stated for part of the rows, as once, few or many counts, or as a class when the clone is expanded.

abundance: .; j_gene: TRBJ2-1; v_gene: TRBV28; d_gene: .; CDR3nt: TGTGCCAGCACCCCCGGCTCTACCAGCTCCTACAATGAGCAGTTCTTC; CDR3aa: CASTPGSTSSYNEQFF
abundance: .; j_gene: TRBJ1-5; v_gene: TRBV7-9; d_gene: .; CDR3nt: TGTGCCAGCAGTTTTGGGAGCAATCAGCCCCAGCATTTT; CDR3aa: CASSFGSNQPQHF
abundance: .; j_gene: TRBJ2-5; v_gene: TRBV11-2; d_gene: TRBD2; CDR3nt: TGTGCCAGCAGCTTAATGTTAGCGGGGCCTGGGGAGACCCAGTACTTC; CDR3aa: CASSLMLAGPGETQYF
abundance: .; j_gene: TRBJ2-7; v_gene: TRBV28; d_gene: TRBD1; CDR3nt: TGTGCCAGCAGTTTACCCTCCGGGACAGCCTACGAGCAGTACTTC; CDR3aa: CASSLPSGTAYEQYF
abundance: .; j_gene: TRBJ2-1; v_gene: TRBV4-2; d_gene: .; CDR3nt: TGTGCCAGCAGCCAAGATGGCGGGATGTCCTACAATGAGCAGTTCTTC; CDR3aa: CASSQDGGMSYNEQFF
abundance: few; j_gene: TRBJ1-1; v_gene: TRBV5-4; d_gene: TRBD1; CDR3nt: TGTGCCAGCAGCTTGGGGGGGACAGGAGAAGCTTTCTTT; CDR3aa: CASSLGGTGEAFF
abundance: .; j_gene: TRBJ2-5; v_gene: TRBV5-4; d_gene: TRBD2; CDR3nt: TGTGCCAGCAGCTTGGCCGGGGGGAACCAAGAGACCCAGTACTTC; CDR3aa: CASSLAGGNQETQYF
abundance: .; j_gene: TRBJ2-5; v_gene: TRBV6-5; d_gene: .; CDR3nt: TGTGCCAGCAGTTGGGCGGCACAGCGGGAGACCCAGTACTTC; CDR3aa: CASSWAAQRETQYF
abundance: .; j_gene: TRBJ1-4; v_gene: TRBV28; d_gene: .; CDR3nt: TGTGCCAGCAGCTCACTGACGGGATCAACTAATGAAAAACTGTTTTTT; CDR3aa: CASSSLTGSTNEKLFF
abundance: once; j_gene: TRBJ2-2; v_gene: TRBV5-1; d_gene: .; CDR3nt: TGCGCCAGCAGCTTGTGGCGGGACACCGGGGAGCTGTTTTTT; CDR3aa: CASSLWRDTGELFF
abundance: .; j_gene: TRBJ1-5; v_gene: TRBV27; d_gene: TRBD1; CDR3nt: TGTGCCGGCAGTTTCGGGTCGACAGGGGACAATCAGCCCCAGCATTTT; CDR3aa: CAGSFGSTGDNQPQHF
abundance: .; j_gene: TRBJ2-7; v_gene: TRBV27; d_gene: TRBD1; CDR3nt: TGTGCCAGCAGTTCTTCCGGGACAGAGTCCTACGAGCAGTACTTC; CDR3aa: CASSSSGTESYEQYF
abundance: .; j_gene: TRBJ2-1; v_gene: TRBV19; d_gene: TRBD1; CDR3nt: TGTGCCAGTAGTAAGTCTAAGGGACAGGGAGTAGGTGAGCAGTTCTTC; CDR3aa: CASSKSKGQGVGEQFF
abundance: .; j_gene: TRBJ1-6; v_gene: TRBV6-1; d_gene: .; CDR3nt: TGTGCCAGCAGTGAAGCGCTTCGGGGGGGCTCCTATAATTCACCCCTCCACTTT; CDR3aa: CASSEALRGGSYNSPLHF
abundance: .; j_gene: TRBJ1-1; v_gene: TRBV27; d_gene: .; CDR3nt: TGTGCCAGCAGTCTGACAGTCTATCTCTATAAGCTGAAAGCTTTCTTT; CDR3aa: CASSLTVYLYKLKAFF
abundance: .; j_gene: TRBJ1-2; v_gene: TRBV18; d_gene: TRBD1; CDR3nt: TGTGCCAGCTCACCCGGACAGGGAAACTATGGCTACACCTTC; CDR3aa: CASSPGQGNYGYTF
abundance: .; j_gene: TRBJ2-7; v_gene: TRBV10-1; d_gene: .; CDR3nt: TGCGCCAGCAGTGAGGGGGGGGCCTTGGAGCAGTACTTC; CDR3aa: CASSEGGALEQYF
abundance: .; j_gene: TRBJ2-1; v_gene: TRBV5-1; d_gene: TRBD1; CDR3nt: TGCGCCAGCACGAAGGGAGCCCCGGGACAGGTCTCCTACAATGAGCAGTTCTTC; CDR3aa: CASTKGAPGQVSYNEQFF
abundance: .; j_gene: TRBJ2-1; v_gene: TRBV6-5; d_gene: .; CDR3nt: TGTGCCAGCGGACGGGACGGCTACAATGAGCAGTTCTTC; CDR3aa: CASGRDGYNEQFF
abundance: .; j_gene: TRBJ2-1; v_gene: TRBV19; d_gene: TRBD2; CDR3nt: TGTGCCAGTAGCCCAAGCGGGACCACCTACAATGAGCAGTTCTTC; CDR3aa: CASSPSGTTYNEQFF
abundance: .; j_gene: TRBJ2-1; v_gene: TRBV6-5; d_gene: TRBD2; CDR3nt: TGTGCCAGCAGTGAAGGACTAGCTCGCGAGCAGTTCTTC; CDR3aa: CASSEGLAREQFF
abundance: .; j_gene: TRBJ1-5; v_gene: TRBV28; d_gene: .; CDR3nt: TGTGCCAGCAGTTTAGGGAATAGCAATCAGCCCCAGCATTTT; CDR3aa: CASSLGNSNQPQHF
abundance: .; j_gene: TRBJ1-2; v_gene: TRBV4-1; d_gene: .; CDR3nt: TGCGCCAGCAGCCAAGTTCTTACAGGGTCTAACTATGGCTACACCTTC; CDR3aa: CASSQVLTGSNYGYTF
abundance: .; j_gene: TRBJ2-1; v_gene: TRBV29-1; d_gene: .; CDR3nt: TGCAGCGTTATGGGCGATCAGGTTAATGAGCAGTTCTTC; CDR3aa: CSVMGDQVNEQFF
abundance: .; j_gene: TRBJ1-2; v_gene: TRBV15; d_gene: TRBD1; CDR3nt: TGTGCCACCAGCAGAGGTAGACAGGGAGGCTATGGCTACACCTTC; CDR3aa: CATSRGRQGGYGYTF
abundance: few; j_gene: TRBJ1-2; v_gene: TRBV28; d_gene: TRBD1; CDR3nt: TGTGCCAGCAGACCCAGACAGGGAAGGTATGGCTACACCTTC; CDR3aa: CASRPRQGRYGYTF
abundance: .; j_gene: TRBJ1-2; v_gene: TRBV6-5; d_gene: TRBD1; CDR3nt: TGTGCCAGCAGTAGATCAGGGGGCTCTAACTATGGCTACACCTTC; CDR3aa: CASSRSGGSNYGYTF
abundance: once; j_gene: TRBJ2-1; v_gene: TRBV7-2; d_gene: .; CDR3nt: TGTGCCAGCAGCTTAGGGCCTCCCTCCTACAATGAGCAGTTCTTC; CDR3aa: CASSLGPPSYNEQFF
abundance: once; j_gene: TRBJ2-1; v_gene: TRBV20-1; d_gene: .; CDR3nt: TGCAGTGCTTCTTCTTATGAGGAGCAGTTCTTC; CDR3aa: CSASSYEEQFF
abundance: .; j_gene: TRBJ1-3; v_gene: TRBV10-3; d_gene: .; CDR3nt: TGTGCCATCAGTGACCCGGGGAGCTCTGGAAACACCATATATTTT; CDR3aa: CAISDPGSSGNTIYF
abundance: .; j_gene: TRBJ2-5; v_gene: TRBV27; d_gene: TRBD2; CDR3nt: TGTGCCAGCAGTCTGCTCTTAGCGGGAGAAAAAGAGACCCAGTACTTC; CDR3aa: CASSLLLAGEKETQYF
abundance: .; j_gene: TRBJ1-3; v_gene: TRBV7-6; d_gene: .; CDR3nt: TGTGCCAGCAGCCGGACGGAATCTGGAAACACCATATATTTT; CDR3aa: CASSRTESGNTIYF
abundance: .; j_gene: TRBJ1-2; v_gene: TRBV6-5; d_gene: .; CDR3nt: TGTGCCAGCAGTCAAGGTGTTTATGGCTACACCTTC; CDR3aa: CASSQGVYGYTF
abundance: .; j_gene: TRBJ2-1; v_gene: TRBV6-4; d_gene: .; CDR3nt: TGTGCCAGCAGTGACTCGCATCTTGCCCGTTTCAATGAGCAGTTCTTC; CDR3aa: CASSDSHLARFNEQFF
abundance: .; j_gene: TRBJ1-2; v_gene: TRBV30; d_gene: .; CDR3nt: TGTGCCTGGAGTACCCCTTTAGGTGGCTACACCTTC; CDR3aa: CAWSTPLGGYTF
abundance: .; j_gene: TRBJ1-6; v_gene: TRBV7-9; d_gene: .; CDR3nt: TGTGCCAGCAGCTTTATTAATTCACCCCTCCACTTT; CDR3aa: CASSFINSPLHF
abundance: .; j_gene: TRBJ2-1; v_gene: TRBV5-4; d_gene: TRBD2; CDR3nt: TGTGCCAGCACTCGTGGGCGGGAGACCTCCTACAATGAGCAGTTCTTC; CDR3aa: CASTRGRETSYNEQFF
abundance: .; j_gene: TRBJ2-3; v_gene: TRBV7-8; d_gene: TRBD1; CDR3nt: TGTGCCAGCAGCTTCAAAGACAGGGGGCGCGGGGGAGATACGCAGTATTTT; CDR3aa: CASSFKDRGRGGDTQYF
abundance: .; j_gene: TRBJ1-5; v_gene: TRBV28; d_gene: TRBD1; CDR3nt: TGTGCCAGCTTCCCACTCCCCGGACAGGGAGGTGTCGGCAATCAGCCCCAGCATTTT; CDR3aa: CASFPLPGQGGVGNQPQHF
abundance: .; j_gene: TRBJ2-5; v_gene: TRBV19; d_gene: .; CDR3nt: TGTGCCAGTAGTTTACCCGGGCCCCTGGGAGAGACCCAGTACTTC; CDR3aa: CASSLPGPLGETQYF
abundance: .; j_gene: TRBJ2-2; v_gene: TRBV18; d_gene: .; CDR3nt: TGTGCCAGCTCACCCAGGGCGCTCACCGGGGAGCTGTTTTTT; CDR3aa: CASSPRALTGELFF
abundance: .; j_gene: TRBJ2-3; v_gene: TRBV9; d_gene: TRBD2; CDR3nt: TGTGCCAGCAGCGTAGCCGGGGGGGACACAGATACGCAGTATTTT; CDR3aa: CASSVAGGDTDTQYF
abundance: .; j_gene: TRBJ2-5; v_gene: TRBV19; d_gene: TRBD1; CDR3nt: TGTGCCAGTAGTATGGGGGGACAGGCTAACCAAGAGACCCAGTACTTC; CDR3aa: CASSMGGQANQETQYF
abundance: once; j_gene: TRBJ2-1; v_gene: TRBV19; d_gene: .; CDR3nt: TGTGCCAGTAGTATGTGGGGAGGGGGCTACAATGAGCAGTTCTTC; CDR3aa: CASSMWGGGYNEQFF
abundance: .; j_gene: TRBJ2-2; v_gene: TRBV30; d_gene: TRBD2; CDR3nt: TGTGCCTGGACGGGATGGACTAGCGGGAGCGCGAACACCGGGGAGCTGTTTTTT; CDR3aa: CAWTGWTSGSANTGELFF